Each of the 10 T cell receptor beta chains below was sequenced from the same sample in a study of control samples from healthy donors and cancer patients. Clones were sequenced by immunoSEQ multiplex PCR, and TCRdb holds only the in-frame ones, with some missing. The sample records approximately 82,000 clones, around 87% being singletons. Specimen: blood. These TCRs come from a man aged 45-65 years in good health.

This chain connects TRBV12-3 or TRBV12-4 to TRBJ1-2, with D unclear. V lost 2 bases, J lost 8 bases, and 9 bases lay in between. CDR3 length: 12 amino acids. The CDR3, as DNA: TGTGCCAGCAGTTTACCATTCAACGGCTACACCTTC. It codes for CASSLPFNGYTF.

The chain combines TRBV3-1 (or the pseudogene TRBV3-2) with TRBJ1-2; TRBD1 agrees at 12 bases. Per the germline V gene, CDR1 is LGHDT and CDR2 is YNNKEL (reference sequence). The V segment lost 6 bases and the J segment 5 bases; nucleotides outside the gene matches: 4. CDR3 length: 14 amino acids. Here the CDR3 reads CASSRDRGLYGYTF. The CDR3 bases are TGTGCCAGCAGTCGGGACAGGGGGCTTTATGGCTACACCTTC.

The gene calls are TRBV30 and TRBJ1-4, with 9 bases aligning to TRBD1. Germline lookup yields CDR1 GTSNPN and CDR2 SVGIG (reference sequence). This CDR3 spans 14 amino acids. The V gene end was trimmed by 3 bases and the J gene end by 4 bases; junction bases not matched to a gene: 3. CDR3 in DNA: TGTGCCTGGAGGTTGACAGGGGGTAATGAAAAACTGTTTTTT. Translation: CAWRLTGGNEKLFF.

The chain is built from TRBV5-1 and TRBJ2-7; no firm D call. Germline assignment: CDR1 SGHRS and CDR2 YFSETQ. The CDR3 is 14 amino acids. Trimming removed 1 base at V and 2 bases at J, with 10 bases between. The CDR3 sequence: CASSLTESTYEQYF. Here the CDR3 DNA reads TGCGCCAGCAGCTTGACAGAAAGTACCTACGAGCAGTACTTC.

The rearrangement links TRBV23-1 to TRBJ1-1, with 7 bases matching TRBD1. TRBV23-1 is an ORF; its function is uncertain. The V and J ends lost 0 bases and 7 bases, in that order; junction bases with no gene match: 2. The CDR3 length is 13 residues. The CDR3 coding sequence is TGCGCCAGCAGTCAATCAGGGGACAGTGAAGCTTTCTTT. Amino acid sequence: CASSQSGDSEAFF.

This clone was counted only a few times. This sequence joins TRBV7-3 and TRBJ1-6, with TRBD1 as a possible D gene (6 bases). V lost 5 bases and J lost 9, with 14 bases in between. Germline V gene sequence: CDR1 SGHTA, CDR2 FQGTGA. There are 14 residues in the CDR3. The CDR3 here is CASSQDSAGSPLHF. The CDR3 DNA sequence: TGTGCCAGCAGCCAGGACAGCGCGGGTTCACCCCTCCACTTT.

V gene TRBV6-4 combines with J gene TRBJ1-6; D gene unclear. Between the trimmed V and J ends, which lost 7 bases and 10 bases, there was a span of 5 bases. Looked up from germline, CDR1 is MRHNA and CDR2 is SNTAGT. The CDR3 has 10 residues. The CDR3 nucleotides are TGTGCCAGCATACGGTCACCCCTCCACTTT. Its protein is CASIRSPLHF.

The CDR3 loop is CASSPLLGAEAFF. The CDR3 region has the DNA TGTGCCAGCAGCCCCCTTCTCGGGGCTGAAGCTTTCTTT. The J gene is TRBJ1-1, the V gene TRBV7-9; no reliable D call. Deletions cut 5 bases from V and 6 bases from J, with 13 bases between. The germline V gene has CDR1 SEHNR and CDR2 FQNEAQ (reference sequence). The CDR3 is 13 residues long.

This rearrangement joins TRBV7-8 to TRBJ2-3; a weak D match, TRBD2 (7 bases). The germline V gene has CDR1 SGHVS and CDR2 FQNEAQ. Deletions cut 0 bases from V and 8 bases from J, with 12 bases between. The length of the CDR3 is 14 residues. The CDR3 sequence: CASSLAGGLSTQYF. As DNA, the CDR3 is TGTGCCAGCAGCTTAGCGGGGGGGCTTAGTACGCAGTATTTT.

A remark on this clone: Distinct nucleotide sequences in the sample also encode this CDR3. The rearrangement links TRBV27 to TRBJ1-2; TRBD1 aligns across 9 bases. Looked up from germline, CDR1 is MNHEY and CDR2 is SMNVEV (reference sequence). This CDR3 spans 13 amino acids. V lost 4 bases and J lost 7; bases outside the gene matches: 4. The CDR3 coding sequence is TGTGCCAGCAGTTGGGGACAGGGTCGTGGCTACACCTTC. Translated: CASSWGQGRGYTF.